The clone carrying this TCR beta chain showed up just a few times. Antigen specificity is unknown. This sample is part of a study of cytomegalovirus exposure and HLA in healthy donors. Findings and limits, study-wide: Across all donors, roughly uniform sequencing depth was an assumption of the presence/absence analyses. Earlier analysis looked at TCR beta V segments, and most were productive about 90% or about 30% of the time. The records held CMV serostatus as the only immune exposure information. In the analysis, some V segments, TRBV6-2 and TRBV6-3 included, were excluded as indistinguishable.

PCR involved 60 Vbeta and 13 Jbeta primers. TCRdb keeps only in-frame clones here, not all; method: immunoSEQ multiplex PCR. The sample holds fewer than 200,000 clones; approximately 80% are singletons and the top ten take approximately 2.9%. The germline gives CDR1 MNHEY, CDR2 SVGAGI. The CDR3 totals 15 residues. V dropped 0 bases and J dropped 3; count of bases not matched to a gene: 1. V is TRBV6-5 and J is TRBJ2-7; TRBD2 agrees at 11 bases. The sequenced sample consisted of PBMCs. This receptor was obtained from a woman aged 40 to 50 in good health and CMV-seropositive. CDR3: CASSYSSGGVYEQYF. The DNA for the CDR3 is TGTGCCAGCAGTTACTCTAGCGGGGGGGTCTACGAGCAGTACTTC.